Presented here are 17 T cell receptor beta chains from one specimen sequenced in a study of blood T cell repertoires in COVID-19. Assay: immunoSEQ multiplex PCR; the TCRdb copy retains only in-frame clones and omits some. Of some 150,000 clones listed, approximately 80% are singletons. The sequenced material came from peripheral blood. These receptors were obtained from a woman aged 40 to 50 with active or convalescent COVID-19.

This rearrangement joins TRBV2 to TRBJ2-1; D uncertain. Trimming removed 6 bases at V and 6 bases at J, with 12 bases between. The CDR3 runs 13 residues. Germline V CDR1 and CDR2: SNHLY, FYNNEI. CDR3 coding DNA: TGTGCCAGCAGCACAACAGTCTTCAATGAGCAGTTCTTC. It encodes CASSTTVFNEQFF.

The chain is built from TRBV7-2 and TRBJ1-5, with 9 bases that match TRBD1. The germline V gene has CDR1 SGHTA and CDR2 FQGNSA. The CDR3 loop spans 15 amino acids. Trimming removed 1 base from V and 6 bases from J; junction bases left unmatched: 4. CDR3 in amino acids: CASSLVTGGGQPQHF. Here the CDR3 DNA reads TGTGCCAGCAGCTTAGTTACAGGGGGCGGTCAGCCCCAGCATTTT.

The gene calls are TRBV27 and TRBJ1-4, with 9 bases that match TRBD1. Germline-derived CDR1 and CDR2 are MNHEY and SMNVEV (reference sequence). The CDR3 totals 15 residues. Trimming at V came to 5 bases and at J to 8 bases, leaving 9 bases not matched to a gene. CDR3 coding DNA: TGTGCCAGCAGTCCGGGGGACAGGGTATGGGAAAAACTGTTTTTT. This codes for CASSPGDRVWEKLFF.

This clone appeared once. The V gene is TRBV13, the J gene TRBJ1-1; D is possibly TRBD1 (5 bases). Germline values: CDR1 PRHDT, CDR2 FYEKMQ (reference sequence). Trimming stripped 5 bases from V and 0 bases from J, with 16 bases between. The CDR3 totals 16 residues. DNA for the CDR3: TGTGCCAGCAGCCTATACAGACAGTCCATGAACACTGAAGCTTTCTTT. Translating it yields CASSLYRQSMNTEAFF.

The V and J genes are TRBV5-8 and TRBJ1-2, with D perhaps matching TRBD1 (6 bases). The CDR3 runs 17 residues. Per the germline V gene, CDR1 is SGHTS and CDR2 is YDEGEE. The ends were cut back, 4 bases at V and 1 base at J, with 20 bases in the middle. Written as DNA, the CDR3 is TGTGCCAGCAGCCGGTCTTGGTGGGACATAATTAACTATGGCTACACCTTC. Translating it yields CASSRSWWDIINYGYTF.

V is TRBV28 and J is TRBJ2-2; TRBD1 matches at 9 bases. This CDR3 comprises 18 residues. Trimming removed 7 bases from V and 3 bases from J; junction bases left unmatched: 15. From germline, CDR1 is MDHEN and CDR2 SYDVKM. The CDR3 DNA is TGTGCCAGCACCAACCTTCAACAGGGGGCTACCTACACCGGGGAGCTGTTTTTT. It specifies CASTNLQQGATYTGELFF.

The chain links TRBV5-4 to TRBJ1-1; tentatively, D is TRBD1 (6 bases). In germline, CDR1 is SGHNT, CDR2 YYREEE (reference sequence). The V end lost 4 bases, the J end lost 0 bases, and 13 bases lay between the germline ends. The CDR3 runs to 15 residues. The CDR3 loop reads CASSLQGPLNTEAFF. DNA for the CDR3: TGTGCCAGCAGCCTACAGGGCCCGTTGAACACTGAAGCTTTCTTT.

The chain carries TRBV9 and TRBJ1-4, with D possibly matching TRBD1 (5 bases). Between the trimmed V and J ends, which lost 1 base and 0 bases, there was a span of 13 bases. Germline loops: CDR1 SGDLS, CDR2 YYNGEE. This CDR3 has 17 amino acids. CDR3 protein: CASSVSTGIATNEKLFF. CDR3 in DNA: TGTGCCAGCAGCGTATCTACAGGCATTGCAACTAATGAAAAACTGTTTTTT.

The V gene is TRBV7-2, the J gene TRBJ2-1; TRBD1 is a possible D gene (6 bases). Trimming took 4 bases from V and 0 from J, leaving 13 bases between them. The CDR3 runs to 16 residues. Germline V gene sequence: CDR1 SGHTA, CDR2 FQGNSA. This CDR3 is CASSSLGTNSYNEQFF. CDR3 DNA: TGTGCCAGCAGCTCTTTGGGGACAAACTCCTACAATGAGCAGTTCTTC.

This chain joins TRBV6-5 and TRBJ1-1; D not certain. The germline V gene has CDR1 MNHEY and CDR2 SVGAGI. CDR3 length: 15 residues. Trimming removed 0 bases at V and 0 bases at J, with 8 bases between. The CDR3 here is CASSYSAGMNTEAFF. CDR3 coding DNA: TGTGCCAGCAGTTACTCAGCAGGTATGAACACTGAAGCTTTCTTT.

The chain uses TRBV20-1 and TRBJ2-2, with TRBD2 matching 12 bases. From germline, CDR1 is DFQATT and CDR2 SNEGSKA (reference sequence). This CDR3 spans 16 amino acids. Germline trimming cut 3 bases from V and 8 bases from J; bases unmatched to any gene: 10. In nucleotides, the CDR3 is TGCAGTGCTAGTACCCAACTAGCGGGAGGACGAGGGGAGCTGTTTTTT. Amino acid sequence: CSASTQLAGGRGELFF.

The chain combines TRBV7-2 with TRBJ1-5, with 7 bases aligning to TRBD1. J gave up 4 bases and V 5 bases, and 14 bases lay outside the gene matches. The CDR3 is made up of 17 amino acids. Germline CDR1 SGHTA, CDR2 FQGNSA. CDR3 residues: CASSPWGTESLNQPQHF. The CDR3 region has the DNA TGTGCCAGCAGCCCCTGGGGGACAGAAAGTTTGAATCAGCCCCAGCATTTT.

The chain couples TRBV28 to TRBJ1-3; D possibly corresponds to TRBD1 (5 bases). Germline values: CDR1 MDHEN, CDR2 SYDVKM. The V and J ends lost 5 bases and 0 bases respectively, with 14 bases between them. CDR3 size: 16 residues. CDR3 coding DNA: TGTGCCAGCAGTCCCTGGGGCATAACCTCTGGAAACACCATATATTTT. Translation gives CASSPWGITSGNTIYF.

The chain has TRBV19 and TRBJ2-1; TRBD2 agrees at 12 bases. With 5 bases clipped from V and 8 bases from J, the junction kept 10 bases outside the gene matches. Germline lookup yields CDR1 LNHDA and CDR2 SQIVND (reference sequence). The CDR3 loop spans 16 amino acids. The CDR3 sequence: CASSWRPSGGADEQFF. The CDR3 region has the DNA TGTGCCAGTAGTTGGAGGCCTAGCGGGGGGGCCGATGAGCAGTTCTTC. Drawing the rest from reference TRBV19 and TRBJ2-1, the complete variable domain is DGGITQSPKYLFRKEGQNVTLSCEQNLNHDAMYWYRQDPGQGLRLIYYSQIVNDFQKGDIAEGYSVSREKKESFPLTVTSAQKNPTAFYLCASSWRPSGGADEQFFGPGTRLTVL.

The DNA for the CDR3 is TGTGCCACCAGCAGAGGTGCGGCCCCCTCGGGGACCCAGTACTTC. Its protein is CATSRGAAPSGTQYF. This chain uses TRBV15 with TRBJ2-5; no firm D call. Trimming removed 1 base at V and 7 bases at J, with 16 bases between. The CDR3 runs 15 residues. Germline V CDR1 and CDR2: LNHNV, YYDKDF (reference sequence). Looking up the rest from reference TRBV15 and TRBJ2-5 gives the full variable domain: DAMVIQNPRYQVTQFGKPVTLSCSQTLNHNVMYWYQQKSSQAPKLLFHYYDKDFNNEADTPDNFQSRRPNTSFCFLDIRSPGLGDTAMYLCATSRGAAPSGTQYFGPGTRLLVL.

The CDR3 region is CASSPTSGTKTQYF. The CDR3 nucleotides are TGTGCCAGCAGCCCGACTAGCGGGACGAAGACCCAGTACTTC. The chain joins TRBV7-2 to TRBJ2-5; TRBD2 agrees at 11 bases. The CDR3 has 14 residues. Germline V lookup: CDR1 SGHTA, CDR2 FQGNSA. J was trimmed by 6 bases and V by 5 bases; bases with no gene match: 5.

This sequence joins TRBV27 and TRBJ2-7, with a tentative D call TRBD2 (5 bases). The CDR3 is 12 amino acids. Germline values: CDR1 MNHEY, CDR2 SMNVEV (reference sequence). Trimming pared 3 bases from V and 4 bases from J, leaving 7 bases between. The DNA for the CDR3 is TGTGCCAGCAGTTTTGGGGAGTACGAGCAGTACTTC. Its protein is CASSFGEYEQYF.